This TCR beta chain was sequenced during a study of chemoradiotherapy in HPV16-positive cancers. V shed 5 bases and J 6 bases; nucleotides not matched to a gene: 10. Germline V gene sequence: CDR1 MNHEY, CDR2 SMNVEV (reference sequence). This CDR3 comprises 16 residues. Assay: immunoSEQ multiplex PCR; the TCRdb copy retains only in-frame clones and omits some. Of thousands of clones in the sample, around 81% were seen once. The sequence was obtained from a human donor with HPV-associated anogenital cancer. This specimen was taken from a patient who underwent chemoradiotherapy. The chain carries TRBV27 and TRBJ1-5; 10 bases line up with TRBD1. The CDR3 here is CASSPQTGTGAQPQHF. DNA of the CDR3: TGTGCCAGCAGTCCACAAACCGGGACAGGGGCTCAGCCCCAGCATTTT.